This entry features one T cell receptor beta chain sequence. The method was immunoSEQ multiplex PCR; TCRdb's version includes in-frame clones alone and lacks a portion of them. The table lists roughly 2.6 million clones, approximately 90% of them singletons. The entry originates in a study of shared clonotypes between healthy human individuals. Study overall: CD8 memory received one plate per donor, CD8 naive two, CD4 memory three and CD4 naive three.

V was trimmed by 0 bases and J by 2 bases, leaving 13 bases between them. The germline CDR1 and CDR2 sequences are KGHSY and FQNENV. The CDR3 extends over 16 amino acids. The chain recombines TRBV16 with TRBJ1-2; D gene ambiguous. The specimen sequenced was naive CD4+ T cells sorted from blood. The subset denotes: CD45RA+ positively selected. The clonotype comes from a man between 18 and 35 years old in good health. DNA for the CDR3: TGTGCCAGCAGCCAATCTGTTGGGAGTTCGAACTATGGCTACACCTTC. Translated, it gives CASSQSVGSSNYGYTF.